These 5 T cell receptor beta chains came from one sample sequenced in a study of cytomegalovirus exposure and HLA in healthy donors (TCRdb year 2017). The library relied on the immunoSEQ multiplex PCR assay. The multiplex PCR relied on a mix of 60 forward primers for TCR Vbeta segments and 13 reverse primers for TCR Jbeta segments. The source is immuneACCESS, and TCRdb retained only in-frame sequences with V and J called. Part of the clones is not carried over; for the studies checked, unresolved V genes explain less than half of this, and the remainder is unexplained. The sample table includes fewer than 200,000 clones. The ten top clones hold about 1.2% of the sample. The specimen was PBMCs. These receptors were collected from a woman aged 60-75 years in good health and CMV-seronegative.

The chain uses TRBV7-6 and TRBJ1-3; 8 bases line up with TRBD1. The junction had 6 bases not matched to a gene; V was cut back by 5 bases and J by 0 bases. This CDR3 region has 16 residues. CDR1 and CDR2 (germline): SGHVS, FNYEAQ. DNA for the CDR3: TGTGCCAGCAGCCGAGGGACAGGAGGCTCTGGAAACACCATATATTTT. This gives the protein CASSRGTGGSGNTIYF.

The CDR3 loop reads CASRDDRVLNYGYTF. The CDR3 region has the DNA TGTGCCAGCAGAGATGACAGGGTACTAAACTATGGCTACACCTTC. The gene calls are TRBV2 and TRBJ1-2; 7 positions agree with TRBD1. Per the germline V gene, CDR1 is SNHLY and CDR2 is FYNNEI. V lost 6 bases to trimming and J lost 2 bases; unmatched junction nucleotides: 9. The CDR3 runs 15 residues.

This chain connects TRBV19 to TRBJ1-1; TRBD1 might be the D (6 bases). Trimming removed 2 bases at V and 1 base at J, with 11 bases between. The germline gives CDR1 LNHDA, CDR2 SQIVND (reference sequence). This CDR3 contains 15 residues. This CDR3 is CASSINGRGNTEAFF. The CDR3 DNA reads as TGTGCCAGTAGTATAAACGGCAGGGGGAACACTGAAGCTTTCTTT.

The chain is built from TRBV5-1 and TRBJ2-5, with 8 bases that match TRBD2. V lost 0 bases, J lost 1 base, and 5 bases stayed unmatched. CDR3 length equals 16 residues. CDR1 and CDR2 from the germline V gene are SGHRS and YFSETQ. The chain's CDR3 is CASSLGGRLGQETQYF. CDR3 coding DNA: TGCGCCAGCAGCTTGGGCGGGAGGTTGGGCCAAGAGACCCAGTACTTC. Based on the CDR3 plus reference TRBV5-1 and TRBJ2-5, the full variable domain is KAGVTQTPRYLIKTRGQQVTLSCSPISGHRSVSWYQQTPGQGLQFLFEYFSETQRNKGNFPGRFSGRQFSNSRSEMNVSTLELGDSALYLCASSLGGRLGQETQYFGPGTRLLVL.

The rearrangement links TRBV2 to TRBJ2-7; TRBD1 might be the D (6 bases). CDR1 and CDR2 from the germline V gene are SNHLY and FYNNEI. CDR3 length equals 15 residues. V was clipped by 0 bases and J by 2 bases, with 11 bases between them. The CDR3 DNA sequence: TGTGCCAGCAGTGAAGCGCTTCAGGGGACCTACGAGCAGTACTTC. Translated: CASSEALQGTYEQYF.